This T cell receptor (beta chain) was recovered during a study of identical twins. This clonotype has a count of ten or more. Trimming removed 5 bases at V and 8 bases at J, with 6 bases between. The CDR3 extends over 11 amino acids. TCRdb redid the calling of the 5' RACE reads with MiXCR, one entry per CDR3 protein. The sample lists 550,000 to 800,000 distinct CDR3 sequences; around 7.4% were seen once. A further study also used this sample, focusing on yellow fever vaccine responses in identical twins.

Sequences were obtained from PBMCs. The V call is TRBV12-3 or TRBV12-4, the J call TRBJ2-2; unclear D gene. This clonotype was sampled from a woman aged 18-35 years in good health. As DNA, the CDR3 is TGTGCCAGCAGTCCCCGTGGGGAGCTGTTTTTT. Translation: CASSPRGELFF.